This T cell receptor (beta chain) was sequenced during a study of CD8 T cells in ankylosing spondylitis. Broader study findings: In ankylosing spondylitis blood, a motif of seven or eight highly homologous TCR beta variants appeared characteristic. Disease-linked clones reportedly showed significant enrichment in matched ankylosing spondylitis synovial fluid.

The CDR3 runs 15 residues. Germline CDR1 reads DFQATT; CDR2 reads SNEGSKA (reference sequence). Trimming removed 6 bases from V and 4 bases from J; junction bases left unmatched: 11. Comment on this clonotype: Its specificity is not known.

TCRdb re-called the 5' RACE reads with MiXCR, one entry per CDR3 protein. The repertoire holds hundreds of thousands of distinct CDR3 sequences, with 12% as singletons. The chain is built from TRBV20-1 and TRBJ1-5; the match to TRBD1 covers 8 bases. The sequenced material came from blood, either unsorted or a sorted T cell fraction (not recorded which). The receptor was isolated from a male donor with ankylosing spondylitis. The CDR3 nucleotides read TGCAGTGCAAGTGACAGGGGAGTGGGTAATCAGCCCCAGCATTTT. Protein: CSASDRGVGNQPQHF.